The T cell receptor beta chain under discussion was sequenced for a study of beta chain features in type 1 diabetes. Overall study results and limits: Researchers report that Type 1 diabetes patients had moderately but significantly shorter TCRB CDR3s across all four CD4+ subsets. A pattern of fewer insertions and more deletions at VDJ junctions was seen in type 1 diabetes patients.

This CDR3 has 15 residues. The ends lost 5 bases at V and 0 bases at J; junction bases unmatched: 7. Germline V gene sequence: CDR1 SGHTS, CDR2 YDEGEE. As to this clone: The antigen is unknown.

Every isolated RNA sample was fully reverse transcribed, so sequencing captured expressed TCRB transcripts. Only in-frame clones appear in the TCRdb table, and some are missing; sequencing was by immunoSEQ multiplex PCR. This table has about 150,000 clones, over 7.5% appearing once. A CD45RO/CCR7/CD25/CD127/CD95/CD27 panel sorted naive, central memory, regulatory and stem cell-like memory CD4+ cells. Sorted populations were all over 98% pure. This sequence was found in a man younger than 35 in good health. Sequencing was performed on central memory CD4+ T cells from blood. The gene calls are TRBV5-8 and TRBJ2-7, with 8 bases fitting TRBD1. CDR3 residues: CASSIHRGYSYEQYF. The CDR3 DNA follows: TGTGCCAGCAGTATACACAGGGGGTACTCCTACGAGCAGTACTTC.